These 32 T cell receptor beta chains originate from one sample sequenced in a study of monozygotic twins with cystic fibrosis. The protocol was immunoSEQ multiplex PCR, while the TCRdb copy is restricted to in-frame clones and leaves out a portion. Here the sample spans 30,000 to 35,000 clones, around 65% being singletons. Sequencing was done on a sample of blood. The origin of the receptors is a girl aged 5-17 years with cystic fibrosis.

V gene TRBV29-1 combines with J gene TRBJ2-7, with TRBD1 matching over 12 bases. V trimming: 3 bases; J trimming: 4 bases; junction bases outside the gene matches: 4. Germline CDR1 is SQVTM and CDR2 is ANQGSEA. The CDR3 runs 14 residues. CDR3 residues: CSVEGQGADYEQYF. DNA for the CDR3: TGCAGCGTTGAGGGACAGGGGGCGGATTACGAGCAGTACTTC.

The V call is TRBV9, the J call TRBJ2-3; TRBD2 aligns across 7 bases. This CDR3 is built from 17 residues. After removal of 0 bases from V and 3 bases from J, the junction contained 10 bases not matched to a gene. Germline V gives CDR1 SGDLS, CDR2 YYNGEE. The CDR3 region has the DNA TGTGCCAGCAGCGTAGAGGGCGGGAGTGGATGGACAGATACGCAGTATTTT. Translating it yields CASSVEGGSGWTDTQYF.

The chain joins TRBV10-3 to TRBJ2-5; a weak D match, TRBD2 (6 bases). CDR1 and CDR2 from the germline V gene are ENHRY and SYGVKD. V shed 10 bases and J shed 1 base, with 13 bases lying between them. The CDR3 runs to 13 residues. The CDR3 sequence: CATGGASQETQYF. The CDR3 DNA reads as TGTGCCACCGGGGGAGCTTCCCAAGAGACCCAGTACTTC.

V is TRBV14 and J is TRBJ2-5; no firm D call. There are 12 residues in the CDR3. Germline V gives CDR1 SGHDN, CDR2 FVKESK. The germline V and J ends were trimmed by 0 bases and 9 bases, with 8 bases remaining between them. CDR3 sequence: CASSQDSGSQYF. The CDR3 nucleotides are TGTGCCAGCAGCCAAGATTCCGGGTCCCAGTACTTC.

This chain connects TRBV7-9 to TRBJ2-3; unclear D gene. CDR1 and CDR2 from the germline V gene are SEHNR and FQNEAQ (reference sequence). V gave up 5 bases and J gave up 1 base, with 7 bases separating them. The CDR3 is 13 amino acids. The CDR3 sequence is CASSPWGTDTQYF. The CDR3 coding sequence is TGTGCCAGCAGCCCCTGGGGCACAGATACGCAGTATTTT.

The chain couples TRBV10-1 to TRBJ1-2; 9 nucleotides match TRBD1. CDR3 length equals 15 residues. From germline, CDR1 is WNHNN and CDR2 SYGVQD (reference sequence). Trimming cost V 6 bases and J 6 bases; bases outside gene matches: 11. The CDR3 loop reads CASRGDRGWNHGYTF. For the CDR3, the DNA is TGCGCCAGCAGGGGTGACAGGGGGTGGAATCATGGCTACACCTTC.

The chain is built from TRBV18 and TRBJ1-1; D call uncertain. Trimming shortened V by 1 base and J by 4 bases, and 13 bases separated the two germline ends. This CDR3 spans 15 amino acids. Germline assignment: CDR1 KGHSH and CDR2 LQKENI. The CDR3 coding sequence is TGTGCCAGCTCACCACGGACGCCCACGAGCACTGAAGCTTTCTTT. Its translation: CASSPRTPTSTEAFF.

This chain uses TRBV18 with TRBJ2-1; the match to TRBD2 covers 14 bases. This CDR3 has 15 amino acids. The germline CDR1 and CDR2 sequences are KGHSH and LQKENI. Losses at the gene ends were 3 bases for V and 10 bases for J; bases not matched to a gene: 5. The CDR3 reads CASSPGTSGRSEQFF. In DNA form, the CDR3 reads TGTGCCAGCTCACCGGGGACTAGCGGGAGATCGGAGCAGTTCTTC.

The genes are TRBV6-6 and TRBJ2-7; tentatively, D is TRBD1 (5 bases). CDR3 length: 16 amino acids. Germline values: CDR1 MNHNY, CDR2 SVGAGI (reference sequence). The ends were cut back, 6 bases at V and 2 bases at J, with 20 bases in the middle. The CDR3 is CASSRSEVSGPYEQYV. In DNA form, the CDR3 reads TGTGCCAGCAGCCGGAGCGAGGTCTCAGGGCCCTACGAGCAGTACGTC.

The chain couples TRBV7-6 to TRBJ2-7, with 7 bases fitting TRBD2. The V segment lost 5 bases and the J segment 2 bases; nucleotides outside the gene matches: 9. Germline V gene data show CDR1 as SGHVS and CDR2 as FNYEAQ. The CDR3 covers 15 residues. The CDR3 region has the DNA TGTGCCAGCAGCCGCCTAGCGGACAAAGCCTACGAGCAGTACTTC. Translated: CASSRLADKAYEQYF.

The CDR3 sequence: CASSLGTGGNQPQHF. CDR3 DNA sequence: TGTGCCAGCAGTCTAGGGACAGGGGGCAATCAGCCCCAGCATTTT. This chain joins TRBV28 and TRBJ1-5; 10 bases align to TRBD1. Trimming took 5 bases from V and 2 from J; bases not matched to a gene: 3. From germline, CDR1 is MDHEN and CDR2 SYDVKM. CDR3 length: 15 residues. Full variable domain (remainder filled in from reference TRBV28 and TRBJ1-5): DVKVTQSSRYLVKRTGEKVFLECVQDMDHENMFWYRQDPGLGLRLIYFSYDVKMKEKGDIPEGYSVSREKKERFSLILESASTNQTSMYLCASSLGTGGNQPQHFGDGTRLSIL.

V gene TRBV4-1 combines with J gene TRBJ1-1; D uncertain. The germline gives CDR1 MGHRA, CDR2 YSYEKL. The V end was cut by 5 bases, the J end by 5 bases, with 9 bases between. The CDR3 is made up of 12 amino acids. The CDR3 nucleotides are TGCGCCAGCAGCACGGGTGGGACTGAAGCTTTCTTT. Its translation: CASSTGGTEAFF.

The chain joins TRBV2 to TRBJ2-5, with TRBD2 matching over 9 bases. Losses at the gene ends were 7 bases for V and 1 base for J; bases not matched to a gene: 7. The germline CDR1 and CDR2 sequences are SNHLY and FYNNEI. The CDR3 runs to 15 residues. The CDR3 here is CASKYSSGAQETQYF. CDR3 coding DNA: TGTGCCAGCAAGTATTCTAGCGGGGCCCAAGAGACCCAGTACTTC.

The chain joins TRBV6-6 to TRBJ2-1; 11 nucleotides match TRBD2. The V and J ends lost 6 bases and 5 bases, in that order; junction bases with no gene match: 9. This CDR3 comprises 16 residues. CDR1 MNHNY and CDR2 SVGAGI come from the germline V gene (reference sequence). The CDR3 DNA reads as TGTGCCAGCAGGGCCGGGACTAGCGGCCGAAACAATGAGCAGTTCTTC. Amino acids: CASRAGTSGRNNEQFF.

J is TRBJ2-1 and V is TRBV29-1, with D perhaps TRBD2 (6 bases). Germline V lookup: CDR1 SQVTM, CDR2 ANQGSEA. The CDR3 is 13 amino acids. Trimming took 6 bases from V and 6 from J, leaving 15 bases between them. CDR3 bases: TGCAGCGTATACACGGGACTGACCAATGAGCAGTTCTTC. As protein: CSVYTGLTNEQFF.

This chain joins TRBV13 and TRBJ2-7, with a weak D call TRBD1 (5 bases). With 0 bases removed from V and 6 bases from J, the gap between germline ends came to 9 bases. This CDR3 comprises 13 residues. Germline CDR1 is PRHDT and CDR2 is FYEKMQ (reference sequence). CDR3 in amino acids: CASSLGVQGEQYV. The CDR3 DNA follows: TGTGCCAGCAGCTTAGGAGTCCAGGGCGAGCAGTACGTC.

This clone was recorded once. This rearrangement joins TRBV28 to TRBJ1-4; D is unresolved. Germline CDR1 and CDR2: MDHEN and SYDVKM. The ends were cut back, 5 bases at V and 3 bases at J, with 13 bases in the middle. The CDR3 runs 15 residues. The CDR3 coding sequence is TGTGCCAGCAGTGTCGCGGGAAGTGCTAATGAAAAACTGTTTTTT. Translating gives CASSVAGSANEKLFF.

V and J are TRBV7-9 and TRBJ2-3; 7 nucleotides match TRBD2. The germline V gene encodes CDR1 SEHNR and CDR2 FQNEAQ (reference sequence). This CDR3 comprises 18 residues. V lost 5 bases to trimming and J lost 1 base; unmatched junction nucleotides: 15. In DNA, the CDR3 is TGTGCCAGCAGCCGCATATTGAGGGAGGGCCGGGGCACAGATACGCAGTATTTT. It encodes CASSRILREGRGTDTQYF.

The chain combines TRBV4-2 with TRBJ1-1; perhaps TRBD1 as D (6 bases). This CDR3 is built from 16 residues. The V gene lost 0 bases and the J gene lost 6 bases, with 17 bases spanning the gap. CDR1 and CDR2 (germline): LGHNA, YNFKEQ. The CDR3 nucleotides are TGTGCCAGCAGCCAAGAAAGAACAGGGTTGAAGCCTGAAGCTTTCTTT. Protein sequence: CASSQERTGLKPEAFF.

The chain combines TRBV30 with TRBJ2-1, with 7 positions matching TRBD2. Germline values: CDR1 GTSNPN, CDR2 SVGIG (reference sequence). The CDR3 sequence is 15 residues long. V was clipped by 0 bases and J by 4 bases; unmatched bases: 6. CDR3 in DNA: TGTGCCTGGAGTGTATTTGCTAGCGGATACAATGAGCAGTTCTTC. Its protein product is CAWSVFASGYNEQFF.

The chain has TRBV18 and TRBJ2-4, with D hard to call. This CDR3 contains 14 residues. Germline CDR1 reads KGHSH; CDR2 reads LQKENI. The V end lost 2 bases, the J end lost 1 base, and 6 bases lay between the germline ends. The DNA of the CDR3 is TGTGCCAGCTCACCAGGCTGGGCCAAAAACATTCAGTACTTC. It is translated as CASSPGWAKNIQYF.

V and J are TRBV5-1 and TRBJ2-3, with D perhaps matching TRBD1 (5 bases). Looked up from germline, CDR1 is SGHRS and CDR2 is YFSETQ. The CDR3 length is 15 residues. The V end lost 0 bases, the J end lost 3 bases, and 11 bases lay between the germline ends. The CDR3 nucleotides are TGCGCCAGCAGCTTGGTGGGGCATCCTACAGATACGCAGTATTTT. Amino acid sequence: CASSLVGHPTDTQYF.

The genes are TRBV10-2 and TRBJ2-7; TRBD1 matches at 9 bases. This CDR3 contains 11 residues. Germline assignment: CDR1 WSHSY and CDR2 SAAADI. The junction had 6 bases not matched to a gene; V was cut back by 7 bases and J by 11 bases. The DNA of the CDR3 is TGCGCCAGCAACCGGGGACAGGGAAAGTACGTC. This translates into CASNRGQGKYV.

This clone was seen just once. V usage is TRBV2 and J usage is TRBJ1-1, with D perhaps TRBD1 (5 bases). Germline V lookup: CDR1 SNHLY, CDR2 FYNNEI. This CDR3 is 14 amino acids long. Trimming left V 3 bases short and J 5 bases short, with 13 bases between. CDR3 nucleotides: TGTGCCAGCAGTGAGCAGGGTGTGGAAACTGAAGCTTTCTTT. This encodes CASSEQGVETEAFF. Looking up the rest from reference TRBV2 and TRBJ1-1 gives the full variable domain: EPEVTQTPSHQVTQMGQEVILRCVPISNHLYFYWYRQILGQKVEFLVSFYNNEISEKSEIFDDQFSVERPDGSNFTLKIRSTKLEDSAMYFCASSEQGVETEAFFGQGTRLTVV.

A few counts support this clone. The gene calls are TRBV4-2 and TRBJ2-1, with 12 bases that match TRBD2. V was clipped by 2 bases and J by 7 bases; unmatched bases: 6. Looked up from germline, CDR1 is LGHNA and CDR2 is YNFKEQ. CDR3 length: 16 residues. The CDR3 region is CASSQRTSGTGNEQFF. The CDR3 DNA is TGTGCCAGCAGCCAAAGGACTAGCGGGACGGGGAATGAGCAGTTCTTC.

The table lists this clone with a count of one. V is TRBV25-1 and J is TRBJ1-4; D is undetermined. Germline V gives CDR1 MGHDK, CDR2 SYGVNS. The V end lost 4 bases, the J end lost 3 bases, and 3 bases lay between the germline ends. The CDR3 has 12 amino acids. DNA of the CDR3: TGTGCCAGCAGTGCAGCTAATGAAAAACTGTTTTTT. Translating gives CASSAANEKLFF.

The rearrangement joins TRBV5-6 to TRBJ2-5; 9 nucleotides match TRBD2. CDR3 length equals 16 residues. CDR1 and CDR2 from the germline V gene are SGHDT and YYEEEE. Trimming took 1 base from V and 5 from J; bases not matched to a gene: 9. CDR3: CASSLRLAGRWETQYF. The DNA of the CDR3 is TGTGCCAGCAGCTTGAGGCTAGCGGGACGATGGGAGACCCAGTACTTC.

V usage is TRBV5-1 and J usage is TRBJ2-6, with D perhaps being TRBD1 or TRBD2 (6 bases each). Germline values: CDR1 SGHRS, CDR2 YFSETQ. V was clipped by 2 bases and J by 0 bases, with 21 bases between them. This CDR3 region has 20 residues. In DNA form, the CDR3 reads TGCGCCAGCAGCTTACAGGGAGGAAGGTTTTATTCCTCTGGGGCCAACGTCCTGACTTTC. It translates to CASSLQGGRFYSSGANVLTF.

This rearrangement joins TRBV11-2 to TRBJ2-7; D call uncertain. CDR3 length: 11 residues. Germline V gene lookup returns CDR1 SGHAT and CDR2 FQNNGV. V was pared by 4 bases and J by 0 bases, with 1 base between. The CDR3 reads CASSYSYEQYF. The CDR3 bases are TGTGCCAGCAGCTACTCCTACGAGCAGTACTTC.

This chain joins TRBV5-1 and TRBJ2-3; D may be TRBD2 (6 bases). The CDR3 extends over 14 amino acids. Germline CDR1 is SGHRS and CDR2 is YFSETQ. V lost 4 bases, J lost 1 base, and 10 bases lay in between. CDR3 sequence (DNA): TGCGCCAGCAGCGGAGGGACTCGCACAGATACGCAGTATTTT. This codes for CASSGGTRTDTQYF.

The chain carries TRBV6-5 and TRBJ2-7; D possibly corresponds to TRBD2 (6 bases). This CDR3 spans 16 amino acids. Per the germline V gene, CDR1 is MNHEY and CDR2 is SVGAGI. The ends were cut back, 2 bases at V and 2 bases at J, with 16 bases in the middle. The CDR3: CASSYTYRDSPYEQYV. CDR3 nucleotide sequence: TGTGCCAGCAGTTACACATACCGGGACTCCCCCTACGAGCAGTACGTC.

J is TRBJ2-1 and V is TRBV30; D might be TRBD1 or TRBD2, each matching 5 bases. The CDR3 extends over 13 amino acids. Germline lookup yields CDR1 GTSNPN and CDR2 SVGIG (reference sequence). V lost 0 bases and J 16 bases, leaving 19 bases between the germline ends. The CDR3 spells CAWSVLGTPKTFF. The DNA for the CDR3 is TGTGCCTGGAGTGTACTCGGGACGCCCAAAACTTTCTTC.